A single TCR beta chain is shown here with its context. The sample is drawn from a study of blood T cell repertoires in COVID-19. Study-wide background: Sites in the United States, Italy and Spain provided acute and convalescent COVID-19 samples.

How the authors handled the data: Nucleated cell counts were estimated from reference gene primer amplification. The method was immunoSEQ multiplex PCR; TCRdb's version includes in-frame clones alone and lacks a portion of them. V and J calls and clone size follow that table, whereas D and trimming were derived from the DNA. The sample yields hundreds of thousands of clones, around four fifths seen once. The clonotype was recovered from a woman aged 45-60 years with acute or convalescent COVID-19. The sample was peripheral blood.

In DNA, the CDR3 is TGTGCCATCAGTGAGGGGGGGACAGGGGGGAAGGAGCAGTACTTC. Translating it yields CAISEGGTGGKEQYF. The chain carries TRBV10-3 and TRBJ2-7; 11 nucleotides agree with TRBD1. CDR3 length: 15 residues. J was trimmed by 7 bases and V by 2 bases; bases with no gene match: 7. The germline V gene encodes CDR1 ENHRY and CDR2 SYGVKD.